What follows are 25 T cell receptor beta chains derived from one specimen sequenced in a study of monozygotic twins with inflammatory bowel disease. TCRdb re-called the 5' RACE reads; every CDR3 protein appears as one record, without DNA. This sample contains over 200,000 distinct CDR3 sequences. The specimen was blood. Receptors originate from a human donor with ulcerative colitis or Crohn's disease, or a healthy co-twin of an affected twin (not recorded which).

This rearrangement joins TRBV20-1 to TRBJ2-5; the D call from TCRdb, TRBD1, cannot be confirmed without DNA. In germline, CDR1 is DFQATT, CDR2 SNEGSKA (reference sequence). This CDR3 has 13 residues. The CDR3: CSATQGGAETQYF.

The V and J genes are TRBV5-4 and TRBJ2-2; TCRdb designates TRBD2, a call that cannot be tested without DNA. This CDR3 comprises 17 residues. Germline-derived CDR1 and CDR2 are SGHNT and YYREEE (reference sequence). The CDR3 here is CASSLLKTSGSVGELFF.

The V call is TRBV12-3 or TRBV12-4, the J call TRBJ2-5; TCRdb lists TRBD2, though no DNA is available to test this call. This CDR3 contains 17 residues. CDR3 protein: CASSLSTSGGAGETQYF.

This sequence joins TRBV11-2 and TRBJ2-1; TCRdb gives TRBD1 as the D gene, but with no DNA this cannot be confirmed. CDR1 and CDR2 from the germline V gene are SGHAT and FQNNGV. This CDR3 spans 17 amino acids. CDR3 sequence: CASSYFYGGFNYNEQFF. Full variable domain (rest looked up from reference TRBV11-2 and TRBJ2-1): EAGVAQSPRYKIIEKRQSVAFWCNPISGHATLYWYQQILGQGPKLLIQFQNNGVVDDSQLPKDRFSAERLKGVDSTLKIQPAKLEDSAVYLCASSYFYGGFNYNEQFFGPGTRLTVL.

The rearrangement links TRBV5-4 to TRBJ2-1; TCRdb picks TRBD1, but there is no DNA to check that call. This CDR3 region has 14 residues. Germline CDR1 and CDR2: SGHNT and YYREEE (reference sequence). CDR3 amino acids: CASTGQGGINEQFF.

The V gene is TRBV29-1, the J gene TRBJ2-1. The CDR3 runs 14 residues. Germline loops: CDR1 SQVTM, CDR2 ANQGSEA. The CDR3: CSVGWAVIYNEQFF.

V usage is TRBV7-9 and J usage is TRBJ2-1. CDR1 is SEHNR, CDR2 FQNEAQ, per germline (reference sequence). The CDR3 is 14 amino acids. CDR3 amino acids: CASSPGSTYNEQFF.

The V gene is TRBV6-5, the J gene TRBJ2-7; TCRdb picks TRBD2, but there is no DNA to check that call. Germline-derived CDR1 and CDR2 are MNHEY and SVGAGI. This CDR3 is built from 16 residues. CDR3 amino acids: CASSYKGGSRLYEQYF.

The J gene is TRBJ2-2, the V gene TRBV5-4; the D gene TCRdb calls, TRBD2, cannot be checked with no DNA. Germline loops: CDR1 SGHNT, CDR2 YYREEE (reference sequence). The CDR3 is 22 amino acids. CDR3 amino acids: CASSLGPLRLAGGPYNTGELFF. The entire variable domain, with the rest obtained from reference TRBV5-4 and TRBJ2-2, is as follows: ETGVTQSPTHLIKTRGQQVTLRCSSQSGHNTVSWYQQALGQGPQFIFQYYREEENGRGNFPPRFSGLQFPNYSSELNVNALELDDSALYLCASSLGPLRLAGGPYNTGELFFGEGSRLTVL.

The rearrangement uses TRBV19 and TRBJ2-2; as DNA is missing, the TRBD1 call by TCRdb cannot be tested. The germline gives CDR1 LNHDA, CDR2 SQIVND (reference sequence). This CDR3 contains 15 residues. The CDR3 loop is CASSTGREYSGELFF.

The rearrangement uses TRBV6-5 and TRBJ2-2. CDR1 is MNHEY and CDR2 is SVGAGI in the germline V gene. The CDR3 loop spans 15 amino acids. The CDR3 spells CASSYSRAVTGELFF.

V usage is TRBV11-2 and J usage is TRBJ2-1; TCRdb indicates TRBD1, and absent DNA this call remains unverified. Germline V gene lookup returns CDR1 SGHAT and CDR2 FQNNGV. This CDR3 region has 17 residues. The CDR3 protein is CASSLAPDRGPNNEQFF.

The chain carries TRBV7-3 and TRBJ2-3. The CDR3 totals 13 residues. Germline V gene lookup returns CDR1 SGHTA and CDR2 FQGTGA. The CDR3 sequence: CASSLKQRDTQYF.

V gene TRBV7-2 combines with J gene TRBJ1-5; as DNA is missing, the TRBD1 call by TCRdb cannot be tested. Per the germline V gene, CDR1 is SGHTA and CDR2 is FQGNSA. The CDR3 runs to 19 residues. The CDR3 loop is CASSLASRTGNVSNQPQHF.

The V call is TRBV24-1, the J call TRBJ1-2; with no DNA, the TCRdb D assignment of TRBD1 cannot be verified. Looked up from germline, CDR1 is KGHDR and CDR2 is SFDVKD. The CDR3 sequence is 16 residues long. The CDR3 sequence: CATSDLTRDGKYGYTF.

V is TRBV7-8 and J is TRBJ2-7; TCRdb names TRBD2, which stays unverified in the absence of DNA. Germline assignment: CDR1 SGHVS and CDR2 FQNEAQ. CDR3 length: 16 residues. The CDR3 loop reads CASSLGSGTVPYEQYF.

The CDR3 here is CASSLGASNQPQHF. The chain has TRBV7-2 and TRBJ1-5. The CDR3 covers 14 residues. The V gene's germline CDR1 is SGHTA and CDR2 FQGNSA. Using reference TRBV7-2 and TRBJ1-5 for the parts outside the CDR3, the full variable domain is GAGVSQSPSNKVTEKGKDVELRCDPISGHTALYWYRQSLGQGLEFLIYFQGNSAPDKSGLPSDRFSAERTGGSVSTLTIQRTQQEDSAVYLCASSLGASNQPQHFGDGTRLSIL.

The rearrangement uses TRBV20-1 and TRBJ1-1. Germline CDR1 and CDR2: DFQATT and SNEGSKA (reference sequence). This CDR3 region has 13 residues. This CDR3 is CSASFRGNTEAFF.

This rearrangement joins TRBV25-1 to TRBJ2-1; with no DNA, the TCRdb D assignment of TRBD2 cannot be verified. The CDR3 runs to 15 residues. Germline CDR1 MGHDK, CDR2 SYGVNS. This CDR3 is CATTGEVGLYNEQFF.

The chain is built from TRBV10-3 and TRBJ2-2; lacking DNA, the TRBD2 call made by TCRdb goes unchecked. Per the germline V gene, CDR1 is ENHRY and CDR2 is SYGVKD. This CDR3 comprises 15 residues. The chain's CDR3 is CAISESPGDRGELFF.

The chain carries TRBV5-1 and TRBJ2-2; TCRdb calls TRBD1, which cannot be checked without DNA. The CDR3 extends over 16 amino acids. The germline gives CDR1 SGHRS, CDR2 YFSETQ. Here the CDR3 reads CASSLRTVSNTGELFF.

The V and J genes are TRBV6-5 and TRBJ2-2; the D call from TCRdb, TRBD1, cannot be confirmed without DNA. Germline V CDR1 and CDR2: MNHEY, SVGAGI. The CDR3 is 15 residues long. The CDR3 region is CASSSRQANTGELFF.

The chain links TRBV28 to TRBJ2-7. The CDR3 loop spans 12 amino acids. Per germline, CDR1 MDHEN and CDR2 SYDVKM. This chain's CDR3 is CASSLEVGEQYF.

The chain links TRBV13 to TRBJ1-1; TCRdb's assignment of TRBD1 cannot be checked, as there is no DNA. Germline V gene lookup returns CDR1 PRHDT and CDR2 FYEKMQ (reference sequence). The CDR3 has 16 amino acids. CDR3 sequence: CASSFKYQGTVTEAFF.

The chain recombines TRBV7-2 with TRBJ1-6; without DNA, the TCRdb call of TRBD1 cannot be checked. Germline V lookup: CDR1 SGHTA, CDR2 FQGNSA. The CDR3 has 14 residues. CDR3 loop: CASSLGGVRSPLHF.